These 8 T cell receptor beta chains came from one sample sequenced in a study of blood T cell repertoires in COVID-19. Here immunoSEQ multiplex PCR was the method, and the copy in TCRdb shows in-frame clones only, minus some. The sample contains around 180,000 clones, approximately 86% of which appear only once. Sequencing was done on a sample of peripheral blood. The receptors were gathered from a woman of 80 years or more with acute or convalescent COVID-19.

The chain combines TRBV10-2 with TRBJ1-5; D is perhaps TRBD1 (5 bases). Germline assignment: CDR1 WSHSY and CDR2 SAAADI. V was trimmed by 3 bases and J by 0 bases, leaving 12 bases between them. CDR3 size: 16 residues. Written as DNA, the CDR3 is TGCGCCAGCAGTGAAGGGTCGGACACTAGCAATCAGCCCCAGCATTTT. Protein: CASSEGSDTSNQPQHF.

The rearrangement links TRBV4-3 to TRBJ1-6; D is unclear. This CDR3 spans 14 amino acids. Looked up from germline, CDR1 is LGHNA and CDR2 is YSLEER. Trimming left V 0 bases short and J 7 bases short, with 7 bases between. CDR3 bases: TGCGCCAGCAGCCAAGAAACGGGGAATTCACCCCTCCACTTT. Amino acid sequence: CASSQETGNSPLHF.

This chain uses TRBV7-9 with TRBJ2-2; no clear D. Germline CDR1 is SEHNR and CDR2 is FQNEAQ (reference sequence). The CDR3 consists of 15 residues. V was shortened by 5 bases and J by 0 bases, with 10 bases between the two germline ends. CDR3 in DNA: TGTGCCAGCAGCACCACGACACCGAACACCGGGGAGCTGTTTTTT. As protein: CASSTTTPNTGELFF.

This clone was recorded a few times. The chain employs TRBV18 and TRBJ1-2; D not resolved. This CDR3 region has 14 residues. With 2 bases removed from V and 6 bases from J, the gap between germline ends came to 13 bases. Per the germline V gene, CDR1 is KGHSH and CDR2 is LQKENI. This chain's CDR3 is CASSPAHSSHGYTF. Here the CDR3 DNA reads TGTGCCAGCTCACCAGCGCACAGTTCCCATGGCTACACCTTC.

The chain uses TRBV5-4 and TRBJ1-2, with 11 nucleotides matching TRBD1. The CDR3 has 15 amino acids. V lost 3 bases and J lost 7; bases outside the gene matches: 8. Germline CDR1 and CDR2: SGHNT and YYREEE (reference sequence). The CDR3: CASSSLDRGPSGYTF. In DNA, the CDR3 is TGTGCCAGCAGCTCCTTGGACAGGGGGCCCTCTGGCTACACCTTC. The whole variable domain, filled in from reference TRBV5-4 and TRBJ1-2, reads ETGVTQSPTHLIKTRGQQVTLRCSSQSGHNTVSWYQQALGQGPQFIFQYYREEENGRGNFPPRFSGLQFPNYSSELNVNALELDDSALYLCASSSLDRGPSGYTFGSGTRLTVV.

The V and J genes are TRBV6-1 and TRBJ1-2; 10 bases match TRBD1. This CDR3 has 15 amino acids. Per the germline V gene, CDR1 is MNHNS and CDR2 is SASEGT. V was clipped by 2 bases and J by 4 bases; unmatched bases: 4. The CDR3 coding sequence is TGTGCCAGCAGTGAACTGACAGGGGGCATCTATGGCTACACCTTC. This encodes CASSELTGGIYGYTF.

The chain carries TRBV4-1 and TRBJ1-5; D remains ambiguous. In germline, CDR1 is MGHRA, CDR2 YSYEKL. This CDR3 spans 16 amino acids. V shed 0 bases and J shed 4 bases, with 13 bases lying between them. The DNA of the CDR3 is TGCGCCAGCAGCCAAGACGTGGGAGCTGGGAATCAGCCCCAGCATTTT. It encodes CASSQDVGAGNQPQHF.

V is TRBV5-5 and J is TRBJ1-5; no clear D gene. Germline lookup yields CDR1 SGHKS and CDR2 YYEKEE (reference sequence). The V end lost 2 bases, the J end lost 3 bases, and 15 bases lay between the germline ends. The CDR3 extends over 16 amino acids. In DNA, the CDR3 is TGTGCCAGCAGCTTAGGGCCCGGGGTTAACAATCAGCCCCAGCATTTT. Its protein is CASSLGPGVNNQPQHF.